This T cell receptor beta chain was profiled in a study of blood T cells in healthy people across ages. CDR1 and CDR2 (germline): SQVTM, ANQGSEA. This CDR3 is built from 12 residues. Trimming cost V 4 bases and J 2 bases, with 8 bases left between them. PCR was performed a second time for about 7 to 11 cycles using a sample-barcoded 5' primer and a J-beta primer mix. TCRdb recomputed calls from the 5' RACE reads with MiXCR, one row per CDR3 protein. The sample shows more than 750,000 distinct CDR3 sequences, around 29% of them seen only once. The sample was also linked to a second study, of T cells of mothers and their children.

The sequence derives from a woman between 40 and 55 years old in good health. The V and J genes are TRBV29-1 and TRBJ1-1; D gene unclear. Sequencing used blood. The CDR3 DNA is TGCAGCGTTGCAGGACTCAACACTGAAGCTTTCTTT. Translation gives CSVAGLNTEAFF.